Below are 5 T cell receptor beta chains sequenced from a single sample in a study of blood T cell repertoires in COVID-19. The assay was immunoSEQ multiplex PCR, and TCRdb's table has in-frame clones only and misses some. In the table there are fewer than 350,000 clones, approximately 90% of which are singletons. The sequenced material came from peripheral blood. The receptor set was obtained from a man aged 35-49 years with acute or convalescent COVID-19.

This chain links TRBV6-5 with TRBJ2-3; the match to TRBD1 covers 9 bases. Per the germline V gene, CDR1 is MNHEY and CDR2 is SVGAGI. V dropped 5 bases and J dropped 6; count of bases not matched to a gene: 6. The CDR3 has 14 residues. CDR3 loop: CASSRDRELDTQYF. The CDR3 region has the DNA TGTGCCAGCAGTCGGGACAGGGAACTTGATACGCAGTATTTT.

The chain recombines TRBV12-3 or TRBV12-4 with TRBJ1-2; 9 nucleotides match TRBD1. This CDR3 has 13 residues. The V and J ends lost 2 bases and 8 bases, in that order; junction bases with no gene match: 3. CDR3 DNA: TGTGCCAGCAGTTTAACGGGACAGGGAGGCTACACCTTC. Protein product: CASSLTGQGGYTF.

The chain links TRBV6-1 to TRBJ1-2, with 8 bases identical to TRBD1. The junction had 8 bases not matched to a gene; V was cut back by 1 base and J by 4 bases. From germline, CDR1 is MNHNS and CDR2 SASEGT. This CDR3 is 16 amino acids long. CDR3 protein: CASSEGTGRITYGYTF. DNA of the CDR3: TGTGCCAGCAGTGAAGGGACAGGGAGGATAACCTATGGCTACACCTTC.

This chain connects TRBV20-1 to TRBJ1-1; 8 bases line up with TRBD1. The CDR3 is made up of 15 amino acids. V gave up 3 bases and J gave up 2 bases; unmatched junction bases: 8. Germline CDR1 DFQATT, CDR2 SNEGSKA (reference sequence). The chain's CDR3 is CSASGTGAGNTEAFF. Here the CDR3 DNA reads TGCAGTGCTAGTGGGACAGGTGCGGGCAACACTGAAGCTTTCTTT.

The V call is TRBV15, the J call TRBJ2-1, with TRBD2 matching 13 bases. Germline lookup yields CDR1 LNHNV and CDR2 YYDKDF (reference sequence). J was trimmed by 7 bases and V by 3 bases; bases with no gene match: 9. The CDR3 extends over 17 amino acids. The CDR3 DNA sequence: TGTGCCACCAGCAGGTCTACTAGCGGGGGGGCTAGGAATGAGCAGTTCTTC. Translation: CATSRSTSGGARNEQFF.